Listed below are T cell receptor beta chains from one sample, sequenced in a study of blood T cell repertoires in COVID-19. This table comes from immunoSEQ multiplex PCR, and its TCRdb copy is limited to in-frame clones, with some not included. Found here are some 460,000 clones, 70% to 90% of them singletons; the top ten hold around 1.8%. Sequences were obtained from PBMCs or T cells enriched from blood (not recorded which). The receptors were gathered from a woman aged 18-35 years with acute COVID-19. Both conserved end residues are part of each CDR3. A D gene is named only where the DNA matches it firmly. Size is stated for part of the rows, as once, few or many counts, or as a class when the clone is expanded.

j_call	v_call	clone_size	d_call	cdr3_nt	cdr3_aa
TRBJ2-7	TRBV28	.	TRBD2	TGTGCCAGCAGTTTTCGACTAGCGGGAGACTACGAGCAGTACTTC	CASSFRLAGDYEQYF
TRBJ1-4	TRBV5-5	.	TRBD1	TGTGCCAGCAGCAGAGGACAGGGGCTAGCTAATGAAAAACTGTTTTTT	CASSRGQGLANEKLFF
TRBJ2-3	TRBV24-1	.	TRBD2	TGTGCCACCAGTGATCACACTAGCGGGATAAAGACAGATACGCAGTATTTT	CATSDHTSGIKTDTQYF
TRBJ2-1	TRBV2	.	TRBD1	TGTGCCAGCAGTTACCGGGACAGGGGGCCCGTCAATGAGCAGTTCTTC	CASSYRDRGPVNEQFF
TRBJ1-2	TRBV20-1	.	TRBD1	TGCAGTGCTAGTTCGACAGGGGGTGGGTATGGCTACACCTTC	CSASSTGGGYGYTF
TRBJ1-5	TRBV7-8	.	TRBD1	TGTGCCAGCAGCCTCACAGGGGTCGGTAGCAATCAGCCCCAGCATTTT	CASSLTGVGSNQPQHF
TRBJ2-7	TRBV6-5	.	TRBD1	TGTGCCAGCAGCTCCGGGACAGGGGACGGCGAGCAGTACTTC	CASSSGTGDGEQYF
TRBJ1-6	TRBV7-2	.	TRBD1	TGTGCCAGCAGCTTAACCCGGGACAGGGTAAACTCCTATAATTCACCCCTCCACTTT	CASSLTRDRVNSYNSPLHF
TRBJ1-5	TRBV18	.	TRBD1	TGTGCCAGCTCACCCCAACGACAGGGGTATCAGCCCCAGCATTTT	CASSPQRQGYQPQHF
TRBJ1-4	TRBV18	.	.	TGTGCCAGCTCAACGAGGGAGGAAAAACTGTTTTTT	CASSTREEKLFF
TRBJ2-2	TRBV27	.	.	TGTGCCAGCGGTGAGGAGAGATTGTACGGGGAGCTGTTTTTT	CASGEERLYGELFF
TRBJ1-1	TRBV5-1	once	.	TGCGCCAGCAGAACAGGGAGCACTGAAGCTTTCTTT	CASRTGSTEAFF
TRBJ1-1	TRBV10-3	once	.	TGTGCCATCAGTGAGGGGCAGGCCTACACTGAAGCTTTCTTT	CAISEGQAYTEAFF
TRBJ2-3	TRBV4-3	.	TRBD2	TGCGCCAGCAGCCACACTAGCGGGAGCAGAACTAGCACAGATACGCAGTATTTT	CASSHTSGSRTSTDTQYF
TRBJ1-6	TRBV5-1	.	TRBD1	TGCGCCAGCAGCATCGGACAGGGGGGTAATTCACCCCTCCACTTT	CASSIGQGGNSPLHF
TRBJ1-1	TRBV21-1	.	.	TGTGCCAGCCGTGTGAACACTGAAGCTTTCTTT	CASRVNTEAFF
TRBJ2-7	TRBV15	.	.	TGTGCCACCAGCAGAGTAGGGGCTGTCTACGAGCAGTACTTC	CATSRVGAVYEQYF
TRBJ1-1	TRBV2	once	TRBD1	TGTGCCAGCATGACAGGGAGGTTGACTGAAGCTTTCTTT	CASMTGRLTEAFF
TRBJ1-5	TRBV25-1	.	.	TGTGCCAGCAGTGAGGCGGGGGATCAGCCCCAGCATTTT	CASSEAGDQPQHF
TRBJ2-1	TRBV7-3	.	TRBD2	TGTGCCAGCAGTTCCCAACCGGGACTAGTTGTTGAGCAGTTCTTC	CASSSQPGLVVEQFF
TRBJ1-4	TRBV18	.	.	TGTGCCAGCTCACCCAGGGATGGAACTAATGAAAAACTGTTTTTT	CASSPRDGTNEKLFF
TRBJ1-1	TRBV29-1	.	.	TGCAGCGCGACCCCGGGAACTCCTGAAGCTTTCTTT	CSATPGTPEAFF
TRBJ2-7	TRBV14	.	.	TGTGCCAGCAGCCAAATGCAGTTCTACGAGCAGTACTTC	CASSQMQFYEQYF
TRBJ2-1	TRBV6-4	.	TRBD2	TGTGCCAGCAGTGCACTAGCGGGGGAGCAGTTCTTC	CASSALAGEQFF
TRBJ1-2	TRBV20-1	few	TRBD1	TGCAGTGCTAGTGAAAGACAGGGACACTATGGCTACACCTTC	CSASERQGHYGYTF
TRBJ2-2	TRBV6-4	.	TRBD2	TGTGCCACCCGTGATGGGCGGGAGCCCCTCGGGGAGCTGTTTTTT	CATRDGREPLGELFF
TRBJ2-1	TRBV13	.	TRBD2	TGTGCCAGCAGCTTGAGCGGGAGCGGGGATGAGCAGTTCTTC	CASSLSGSGDEQFF
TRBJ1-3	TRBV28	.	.	TGTGCCAGCAGGGGGAGGGTAGCTGGAAACACCATATATTTT	CASRGRVAGNTIYF
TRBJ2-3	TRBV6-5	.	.	TGTGCCAGCAGTTATCTGGATACGCAGTATTTT	CASSYLDTQYF
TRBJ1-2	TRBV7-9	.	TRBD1	TGTGCCAGCAGCCGCGAACTGACAGGGGACCTCACTAACTATGGCTACACCTTC	CASSRELTGDLTNYGYTF
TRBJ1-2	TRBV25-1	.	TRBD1	TGTGCCAGCAGTGGACAGGGTCGGGGCTACACCTTC	CASSGQGRGYTF
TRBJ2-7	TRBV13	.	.	TGTGCCAGCAGCCCGCTTAGGTCTAGCGAGTACTACGAGCAGTACTTC	CASSPLRSSEYYEQYF
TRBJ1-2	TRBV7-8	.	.	TGTGCCAGCAGCCCCGGACAGAGAGAATATGGCTACACCTTC	CASSPGQREYGYTF
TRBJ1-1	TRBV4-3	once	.	TGCGCCAGCAGCCAAGCTCGGACACATAGCGGGAACACTGAAGCTTTCTTT	CASSQARTHSGNTEAFF
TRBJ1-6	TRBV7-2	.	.	TGTGCCAGCAGCTTGTTACAGCTAAATTCACCCCTCCACTTT	CASSLLQLNSPLHF
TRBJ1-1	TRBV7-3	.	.	TGTGCCAGCAGCTCACAGACCGGCACTGAAGCTTTCTTT	CASSSQTGTEAFF
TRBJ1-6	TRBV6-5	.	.	TGTGCCAGCAGTTCCCGGGTCCTTAATTCACCCCTCCACTTT	CASSSRVLNSPLHF
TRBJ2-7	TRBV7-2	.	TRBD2	TGTGCCAGCAGCTTAGCTTCTAGCGGGACTTACGAGCAGTACTTC	CASSLASSGTYEQYF
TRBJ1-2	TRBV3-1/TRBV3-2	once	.	TGTGCCAGCAGCCGAGGACACAACTATGGCTACACCTTC	CASSRGHNYGYTF
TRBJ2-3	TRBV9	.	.	TGTGCCAGCAGCGTATCTACAGATACGCAGTATTTT	CASSVSTDTQYF